This is a list of T cell receptor beta chains from one sample in a study of T cell clonotyping in hematopoietic cell transplantation. Some clones are missing from TCRdb's copy, which holds only in-frame ones; the method was immunoSEQ multiplex PCR. The table records tens of thousands of clones, roughly 91% of them present only once. Sample: peripheral blood mononuclear cells, taken before stem cell transplant. The receptors were sampled from a man in his fifties or sixties with acute myeloid leukemia. Some clones in this sample may be carry-over from other donors' samples. CDR3s include the opening cysteine and the closing phenylalanine or tryptophan. A D gene is named only where the DNA matches it firmly. Clone size, where shown, is once, few, many, or a class for clones that have expanded.

abundance	d_gene	v_gene	j_gene	CDR3aa	CDR3nt
-	-	TRBV6-5	TRBJ1-1	CASSYSIREVEAFF	TGTGCCAGCAGTTACTCGATAAGGGAGGTGGAGGCTTTCTTT
-	-	TRBV4-3	TRBJ1-3	CASSQDSNLVGNTIYF	TGCGCCAGCAGCCAAGATTCAAACCTCGTAGGAAACACCATATATTTT
-	TRBD1	TRBV29-1	TRBJ1-2	CSVVDRGGGYGYTF	TGCAGCGTTGTGGACAGGGGAGGTGGCTATGGCTACACCTTC
-	-	TRBV6-6	TRBJ1-2	CASSSQAGPAGGYTF	TGTGCCAGCAGTTCCCAGGCGGGACCGGCGGGGGGCTACACCTTC
-	-	TRBV29-1	TRBJ1-4	CSVVSRGAEKLFF	TGCAGCGTTGTTTCGAGGGGAGCAGAAAAACTGTTTTTT
-	-	TRBV7-2	TRBJ2-7	CASSLVHEQYF	TGTGCCAGCAGCTTAGTCCACGAGCAGTACTTC
-	-	TRBV11-2	TRBJ1-1	CASSKGGRHMNTEAFF	TGTGCCAGCAGCAAGGGGGGACGGCACATGAACACTGAAGCTTTCTTT
-	TRBD1	TRBV5-1	TRBJ2-5	CASSGGQEQETQYF	TGCGCCAGCAGCGGGGGACAGGAACAAGAGACCCAGTACTTC
-	-	TRBV10-3	TRBJ1-1	CAIREREGTEAFF	TGTGCCATCAGAGAGAGGGAGGGAACTGAAGCTTTCTTT
-	-	TRBV28	TRBJ1-2	CASSLIGQGTSIYGYTF	TGTGCCAGCAGTTTAATTGGACAAGGGACCTCGATCTATGGCTACACCTTC
-	-	TRBV28	TRBJ1-5	CASRRQQPQHF	TGTGCCAGCAGAAGACAGCAGCCCCAGCATTTT
few	TRBD1	TRBV27	TRBJ1-2	CASSAAWDREYGYTF	TGTGCCAGCAGCGCAGCCTGGGACAGGGAATATGGCTACACCTTC
-	TRBD1	TRBV7-6	TRBJ1-1	CASSPVRGQVAKAFF	TGTGCCAGCAGCCCAGTCCGTGGACAGGTAGCGAAAGCTTTCTTT
-	-	TRBV5-4	TRBJ1-4	CASSLGRGENEKLFF	TGTGCCAGCAGCTTGGGTAGGGGAGAGAATGAAAAACTGTTTTTT
-	TRBD1	TRBV28	TRBJ1-1	CASRRDRNTEAFF	TGTGCCAGCAGGAGGGACAGGAACACTGAAGCTTTCTTT
once	-	TRBV18	TRBJ2-5	CASSPRQDIGETQYF	TGTGCCAGCTCACCTCGACAGGACATTGGAGAGACCCAGTACTTC
-	-	TRBV2	TRBJ1-2	CASRRGQNLYGYTF	TGTGCCAGCCGGAGAGGACAGAACCTCTATGGCTACACCTTC
once	TRBD2	TRBV11-3	TRBJ2-1	CASSLGLAGGAYNEQFF	TGTGCCAGCAGCCTCGGACTAGCGGGGGGAGCTTACAATGAGCAGTTCTTC
-	TRBD1	TRBV27	TRBJ2-5	CASSLSWDRAHETQYF	TGTGCCAGCAGTTTATCCTGGGACAGGGCCCATGAGACCCAGTACTTC
-	-	TRBV5-1	TRBJ2-2	CASSLDRASGAGELFF	TGCGCCAGCAGCTTGGACAGGGCGTCGGGGGCCGGGGAGCTGTTTTTT
-	-	TRBV9	TRBJ2-2	CASQPLGANTGELFF	TGTGCCAGCCAACCTCTGGGTGCGAACACCGGGGAGCTGTTTTTT
-	-	TRBV7-9	TRBJ2-3	CASSLPQNTQYF	TGTGCCAGCAGCTTGCCACAGAATACGCAGTATTTT
-	TRBD1	TRBV5-1	TRBJ2-1	CASSPRTGLLNEQFF	TGCGCCAGCAGCCCAAGGACAGGTCTTCTCAATGAGCAGTTCTTC
-	-	TRBV9	TRBJ1-6	CASSPTISYNSPLHF	TGTGCCAGCAGCCCGACAATCTCCTATAATTCACCCCTCCACTTT
once	-	TRBV5-1	TRBJ2-3	CASSLGSHTDTQYF	TGCGCCAGCAGCTTGGGCAGTCACACAGATACGCAGTATTTT
-	-	TRBV5-6	TRBJ1-1	CASSLATFTEAFF	TGTGCCAGCAGCTTGGCGACATTCACTGAAGCTTTCTTT
-	-	TRBV1	TRBJ2-5	CTSTPTSGFQETQYF	TGCACCAGCACACCGACTAGCGGATTCCAAGAGACCCAGTACTTC
-	TRBD1	TRBV6-5	TRBJ2-3	CASSFTGGTDTQYF	TGTGCCAGCAGTTTTACAGGGGGCACAGATACGCAGTATTTT
-	-	TRBV30	TRBJ1-4	CAWSGAGVNEKLFF	TGTGCCTGGAGTGGCGCAGGGGTTAATGAAAAACTGTTTTTT
-	-	TRBV19	TRBJ1-5	CASSITPANQPQHF	TGTGCCAGTAGTATCACCCCCGCCAATCAGCCCCAGCATTTT